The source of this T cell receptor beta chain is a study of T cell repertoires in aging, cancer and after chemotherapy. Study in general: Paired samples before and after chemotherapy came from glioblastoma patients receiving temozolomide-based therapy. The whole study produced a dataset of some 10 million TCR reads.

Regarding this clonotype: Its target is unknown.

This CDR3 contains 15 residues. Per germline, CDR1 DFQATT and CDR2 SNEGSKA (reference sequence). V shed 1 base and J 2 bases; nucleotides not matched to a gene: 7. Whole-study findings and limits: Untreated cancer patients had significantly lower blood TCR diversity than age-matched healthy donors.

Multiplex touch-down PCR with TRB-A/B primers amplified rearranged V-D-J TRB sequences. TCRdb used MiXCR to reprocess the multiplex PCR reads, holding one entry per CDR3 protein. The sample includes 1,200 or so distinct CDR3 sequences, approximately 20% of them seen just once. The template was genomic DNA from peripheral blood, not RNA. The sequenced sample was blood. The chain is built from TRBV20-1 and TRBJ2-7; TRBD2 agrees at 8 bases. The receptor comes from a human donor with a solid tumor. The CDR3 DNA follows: TGCAGTGCTAGAGGGACATCGCGGGGGGCCTACGAGCAGTACTTC. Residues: CSARGTSRGAYEQYF.